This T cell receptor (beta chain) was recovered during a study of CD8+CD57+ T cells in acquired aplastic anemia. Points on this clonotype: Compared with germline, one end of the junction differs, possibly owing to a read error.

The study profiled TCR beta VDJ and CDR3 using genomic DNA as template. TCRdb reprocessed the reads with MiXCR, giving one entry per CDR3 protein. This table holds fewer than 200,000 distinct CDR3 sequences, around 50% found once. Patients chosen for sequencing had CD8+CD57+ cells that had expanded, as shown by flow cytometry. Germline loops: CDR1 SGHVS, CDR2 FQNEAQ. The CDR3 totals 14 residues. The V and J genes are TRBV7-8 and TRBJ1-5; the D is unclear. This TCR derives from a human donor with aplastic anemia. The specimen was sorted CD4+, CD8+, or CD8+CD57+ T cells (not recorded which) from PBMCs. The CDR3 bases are TGTGCCAGCAGCCCCGTGGGCCCTCATCAGCTCCAGCATTTT. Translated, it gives CASSPVGPHQLQHF.